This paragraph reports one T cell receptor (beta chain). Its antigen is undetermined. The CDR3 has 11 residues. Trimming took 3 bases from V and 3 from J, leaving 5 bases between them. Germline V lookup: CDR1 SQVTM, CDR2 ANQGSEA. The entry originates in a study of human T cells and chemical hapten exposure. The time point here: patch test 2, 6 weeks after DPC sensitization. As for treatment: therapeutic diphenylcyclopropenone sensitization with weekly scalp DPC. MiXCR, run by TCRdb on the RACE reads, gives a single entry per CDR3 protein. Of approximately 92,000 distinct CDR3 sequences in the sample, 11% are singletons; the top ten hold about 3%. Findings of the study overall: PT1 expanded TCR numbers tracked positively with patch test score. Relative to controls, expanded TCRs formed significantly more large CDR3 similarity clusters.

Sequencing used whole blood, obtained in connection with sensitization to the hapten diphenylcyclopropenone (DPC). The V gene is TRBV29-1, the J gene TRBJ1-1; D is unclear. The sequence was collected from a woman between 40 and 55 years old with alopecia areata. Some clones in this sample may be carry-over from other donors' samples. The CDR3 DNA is TGCAGCGTTGAGGTATACACTGAAGCTTTCTTT. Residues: CSVEVYTEAFF.